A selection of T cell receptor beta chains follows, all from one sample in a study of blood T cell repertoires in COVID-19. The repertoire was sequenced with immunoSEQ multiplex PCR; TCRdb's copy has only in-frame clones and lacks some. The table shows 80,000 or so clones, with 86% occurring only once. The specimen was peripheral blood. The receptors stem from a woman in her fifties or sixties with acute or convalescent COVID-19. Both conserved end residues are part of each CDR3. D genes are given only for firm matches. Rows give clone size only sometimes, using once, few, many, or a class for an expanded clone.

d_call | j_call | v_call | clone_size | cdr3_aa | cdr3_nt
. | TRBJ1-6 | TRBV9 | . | CASSVEAENSPLHF | TGTGCCAGCAGCGTAGAGGCGGAGAATTCACCCCTCCACTTT
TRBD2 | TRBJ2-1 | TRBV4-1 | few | CASSQDPSGSNEQFF | TGCGCCAGCAGCCAAGATCCTAGCGGGAGCAATGAGCAGTTCTTC
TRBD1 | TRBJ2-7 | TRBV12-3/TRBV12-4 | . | CASSRDSSYEQYF | TGTGCCAGCAGTCGGGACAGTTCCTACGAGCAGTACTTC
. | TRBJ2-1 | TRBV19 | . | CASSAESSELAPVESTYNEQFF | TGTGCCAGTAGCGCGGAATCTAGCGAGTTAGCCCCGGTCGAGAGTACCTACAATGAGCAGTTCTTC
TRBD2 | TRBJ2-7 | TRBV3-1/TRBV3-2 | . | CASSQSSGRAEF | TGTGCCAGCAGCCAATCTAGCGGGAGGGCAGAATTC
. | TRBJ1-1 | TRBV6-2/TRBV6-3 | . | CASSDMGGFTEAFF | TGTGCCAGCAGTGACATGGGGGGTTTCACTGAAGCTTTCTTT
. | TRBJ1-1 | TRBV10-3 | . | CAIRRRGGDTEAFF | TGTGCCATCCGTCGCCGGGGGGGGGACACTGAAGCTTTCTTT
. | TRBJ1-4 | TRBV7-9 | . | CASSSPGFGEKLFF | TGTGCCAGCAGCTCCCCGGGTTTTGGAGAAAAACTGTTTTTT
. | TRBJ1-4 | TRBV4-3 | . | CASSQGEGLPSGEKLFF | TGCGCCAGCAGCCAAGGGGAAGGACTACCCAGCGGTGAAAAACTGTTTTTT
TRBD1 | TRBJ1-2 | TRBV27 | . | CASSPRQGFYTF | TGTGCCAGCAGCCCAAGACAGGGTTTCTACACCTTC
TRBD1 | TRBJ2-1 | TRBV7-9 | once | CASIASSGQGIYNEQFF | TGTGCCAGCATCGCCTCTTCGGGACAGGGGATTTACAATGAGCAGTTCTTC
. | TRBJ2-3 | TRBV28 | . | CASSFPGGTTDTQYF | TGTGCCAGCAGTTTCCCCGGGGGAACCACAGATACGCAGTATTTT
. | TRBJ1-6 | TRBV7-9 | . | CASSPSWAGVNSPLHF | TGTGCCAGCAGCCCTTCCTGGGCTGGTGTTAATTCACCCCTCCACTTT
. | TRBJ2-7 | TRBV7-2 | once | CASSLSYEQYF | TGTGCCAGCAGCTTATCTTACGAGCAGTACTTC
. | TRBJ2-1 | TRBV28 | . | CASTAELNEQFF | TGTGCCAGCACCGCCGAGTTGAATGAGCAGTTCTTC
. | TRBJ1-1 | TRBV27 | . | CASSLSYYRNTEAFF | TGTGCCAGCAGTTTATCTTATTATCGGAACACTGAAGCTTTCTTT
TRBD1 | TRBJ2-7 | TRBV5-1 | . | CASSLDRGQYEQYF | TGCGCCAGCAGTCTCGACAGGGGGCAGTACGAGCAGTACTTC
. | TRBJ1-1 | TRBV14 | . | CASSLLKGQGKTEAFF | TGTGCCAGCAGCCTTCTGAAGGGGCAGGGGAAGACTGAAGCTTTCTTT
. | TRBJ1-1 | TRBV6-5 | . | CASSYSSGMNTEAFF | TGTGCCAGCAGTTACTCCTCAGGTATGAACACTGAAGCTTTCTTT
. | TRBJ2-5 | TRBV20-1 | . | CSASPFQETQYF | TGCAGTGCTAGTCCGTTCCAAGAGACCCAGTACTTC
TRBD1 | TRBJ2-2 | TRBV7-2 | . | CASSLRDRANTGELFF | TGTGCCAGCAGCTTAAGGGACAGGGCGAACACCGGGGAGCTGTTTTTT
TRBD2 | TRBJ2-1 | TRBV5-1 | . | CASSFLAGADNEQFF | TGCGCCAGCAGCTTTCTAGCGGGAGCGGACAATGAGCAGTTCTTC
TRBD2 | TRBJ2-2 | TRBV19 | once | CASSPGTSITGELFF | TGTGCCAGTAGCCCAGGGACTAGCATCACCGGGGAGCTGTTTTTT
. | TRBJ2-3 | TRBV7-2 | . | CASSLMIRGADTQYF | TGTGCCAGCAGCCTCATGATACGGGGAGCAGATACGCAGTATTTT
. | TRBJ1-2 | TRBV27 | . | CASSQILGGDGYTF | TGTGCCAGCAGCCAAATACTCGGCGGCGATGGCTACACCTTC
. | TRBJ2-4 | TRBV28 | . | CASSPSSSSKNIQYF | TGTGCCAGCAGTCCCTCCTCTTCTTCCAAAAACATTCAGTACTTC
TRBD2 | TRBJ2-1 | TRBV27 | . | CASSSAGLAYNEQFF | TGTGCCAGCAGCAGTGCGGGACTAGCGTACAATGAGCAGTTCTTC
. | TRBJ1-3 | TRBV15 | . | CATSRSRVRVSGNTIYF | TGTGCCACCAGCAGAAGTAGAGTGAGGGTCTCTGGAAACACCATATATTTT
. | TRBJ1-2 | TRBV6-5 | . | CASHPLEVYGYTF | TGTGCCAGTCACCCACTTGAAGTCTATGGCTACACCTTC
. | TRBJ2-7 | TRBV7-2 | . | CASSYLQGGVGEQYF | TGTGCCAGCAGCTATTTACAGGGTGGGGTGGGCGAGCAGTACTTC
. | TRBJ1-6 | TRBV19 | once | CASSRLQGTYNSPLHF | TGTGCCAGTAGTAGGCTGCAGGGAACCTATAATTCACCCCTCCACTTT
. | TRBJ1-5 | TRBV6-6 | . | CASSKGRDNQPQHF | TGTGCCAGCAGTAAAGGGAGGGACAATCAGCCCCAGCATTTT
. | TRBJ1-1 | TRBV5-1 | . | CASRQGGGLSGTEAFF | TGCGCCAGCAGACAGGGAGGGGGTTTAAGTGGCACTGAAGCTTTCTTT
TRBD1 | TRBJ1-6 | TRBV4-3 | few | CASSQDRSGSGGTPLHF | TGCGCCAGCAGCCAAGATAGGTCCGGGTCAGGGGGCACACCCCTCCACTTT
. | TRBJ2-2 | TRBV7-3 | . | CASSSTRTTGELFF | TGTGCCAGCAGCTCTACGCGTACCACCGGGGAGCTGTTTTTT
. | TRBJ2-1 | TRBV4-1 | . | CASSQDRDVSYNEQFF | TGCGCCAGCAGCCAAGACCGGGATGTCTCCTACAATGAGCAGTTCTTC
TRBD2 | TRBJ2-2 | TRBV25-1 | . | CASSDLRGAGELFF | TGTGCCAGCAGTGATCTACGGGGGGCCGGGGAGCTGTTTTTT
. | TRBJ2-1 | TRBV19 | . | CASARFGAAGNEQFF | TGTGCCAGTGCTCGGTTTGGAGCTGCGGGCAATGAGCAGTTCTTC
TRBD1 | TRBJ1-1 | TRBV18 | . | CASSRDRGDAFF | TGTGCCAGCTCCCGGGACAGGGGTGATGCTTTCTTT
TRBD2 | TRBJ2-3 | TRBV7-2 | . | CASSSSGSEGDTQYF | TGTGCCAGCAGCTCAAGCGGGAGCGAAGGAGATACGCAGTATTTT
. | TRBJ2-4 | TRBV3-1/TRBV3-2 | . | CASSQEGVFGRALAKNIQYF | TGTGCCAGCAGCCAAGAAGGGGTCTTTGGACGGGCGTTAGCCAAAAACATTCAGTACTTC
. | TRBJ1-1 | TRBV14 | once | CASSPTGRTAEAFF | TGTGCCAGCAGCCCAACAGGACGAACGGCTGAAGCTTTCTTT
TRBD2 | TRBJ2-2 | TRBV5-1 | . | CASSRLAGEGTGELFF | TGCGCCAGCAGCCGTTTAGCGGGAGAGGGTACCGGGGAGCTGTTTTTT
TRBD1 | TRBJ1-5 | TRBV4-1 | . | CASSQGQGSGNQPQHF | TGCGCCAGCAGCCAAGGACAGGGGTCCGGCAATCAGCCCCAGCATTTT